This T cell receptor beta chain appears in the sequencing data of a study of control samples from healthy donors and cancer patients. Germline-derived CDR1 and CDR2 are MNHEY and SMNVEV (reference sequence). V was cut by 2 bases and J by 7 bases, with 9 bases left in between. This CDR3 is built from 12 residues. The repertoire was sequenced with immunoSEQ multiplex PCR; TCRdb's copy has only in-frame clones and lacks some. This sample's clone table lists some 180,000 clones. The V and J genes are TRBV27 and TRBJ2-7; perhaps TRBD2 as D (6 bases). This TCR derives from a woman younger than 45 in good health. Source material: blood. For the CDR3, the DNA is TGTGCCAGCAGTTTAGCAGGGAGGGAGCAGTACTTC. Translation gives CASSLAGREQYF.